Following are 22 T cell receptor beta chains from one sample sequenced in a study of OX40 agonist ivuxolimab in advanced cancers. The data were produced by immunoSEQ multiplex PCR, yet TCRdb's version contains in-frame clones alone and is incomplete. The repertoire holds 45,000 to 60,000 clones, with around 79% as singletons. Sequenced material: CD4+ or CD8+ T cells sorted from blood, taken in a trial of the OX40 agonist ivuxolimab. Every receptor here comes from an adult with an advanced solid tumor such as melanoma, head and neck, liver or kidney cancer.

CDR3 in DNA: TGTGCCAGCTCACCACCGGGTCTAGCGGGAGTTTTCGGCACAGATACGCAGTATTTT. It is translated as CASSPPGLAGVFGTDTQYF. The J gene is TRBJ2-3, the V gene TRBV18, with TRBD2 matching 10 bases. CDR1 and CDR2 (germline): KGHSH, LQKENI. With 0 bases clipped from V and 1 base from J, the junction kept 10 bases outside the gene matches. The CDR3 is 19 amino acids.

The chain uses TRBV7-2 and TRBJ2-5; D remains ambiguous. V lost 4 bases to trimming and J lost 5 bases, with 14 bases between them. CDR1 and CDR2 (germline): SGHTA, FQGNSA. The CDR3 spans 14 residues. The CDR3 sequence is CASSYRTGPETQYF. The CDR3 nucleotides are TGTGCCAGCAGCTATCGGACGGGTCCGGAGACCCAGTACTTC.

V is TRBV10-1 and J is TRBJ2-1, with 12 bases lining up with TRBD2. The CDR3 is 14 amino acids. Trimming at V came to 4 bases and at J to 7 bases, leaving 2 bases not matched to a gene. CDR1 and CDR2 (germline): WNHNN, SYGVQD (reference sequence). The CDR3 here is CASSASGGANEQFF. In DNA, the CDR3 is TGCGCCAGCAGTGCTAGCGGGGGGGCTAATGAGCAGTTCTTC.

This chain joins TRBV19 and TRBJ1-4, with TRBD1 as a possible D gene (5 bases). The CDR3 is 12 residues long. Per germline, CDR1 LNHDA and CDR2 SQIVND (reference sequence). The V and J ends lost 8 bases and 8 bases respectively, with 12 bases between them. CDR3 in DNA: TGTGCCAGTTCGTGGGGGGGAGAAAAACTGTTTTTT. This codes for CASSWGGEKLFF.

The V call is TRBV6-6, the J call TRBJ2-7; D may be TRBD2 (6 bases). The CDR3 length is 13 residues. V was clipped by 8 bases and J by 0 bases, with 11 bases between them. Germline V lookup: CDR1 MNHNY, CDR2 SVGAGI (reference sequence). The CDR3 DNA is TGTGCCAGCGCGGGACGGAGCTCCTACGAGCAGTACTTC. Its protein product is CASAGRSSYEQYF.

The chain employs TRBV10-3 and TRBJ1-2; TRBD1 is a possible D gene (6 bases). The germline CDR1 and CDR2 sequences are ENHRY and SYGVKD. This CDR3 region has 14 residues. Trimming stripped 4 bases from V and 4 bases from J, with 13 bases between. The CDR3 DNA follows: TGTGCCATCAGTGGGACACAGGGTGTCTATGGCTACACCTTC. This sequence encodes CAISGTQGVYGYTF.

The gene calls are TRBV5-1 and TRBJ2-3; 8 positions agree with TRBD1. Germline V gene sequence: CDR1 SGHRS, CDR2 YFSETQ. The CDR3 length is 17 residues. With 4 bases clipped from V and 4 bases from J, the junction kept 14 bases outside the gene matches. The chain's CDR3 is CASSTGQGITSADTQYF. The DNA for the CDR3 is TGCGCCAGCAGCACCGGACAGGGCATAACTTCTGCAGATACGCAGTATTTT.

The CDR3 sequence: CASSSRQKLYQETQYF. CDR3 bases: TGTGCCAGCAGCTCTAGACAGAAGTTGTACCAAGAGACCCAGTACTTC. The chain joins TRBV13 to TRBJ2-5; D may be TRBD1 (5 bases). V was clipped by 4 bases and J by 0 bases, with 15 bases between them. Germline V lookup: CDR1 PRHDT, CDR2 FYEKMQ (reference sequence). This CDR3 is 16 amino acids long.

This clone has just a few counts. The J gene is TRBJ2-3, the V gene TRBV15; 8 bases map to TRBD2. Germline CDR1 LNHNV, CDR2 YYDKDF (reference sequence). The CDR3 totals 15 residues. With 1 base clipped from V and 1 base from J, the junction kept 1 base outside the gene matches. The DNA for the CDR3 is TGTGCCACCAGCAGAGTGACTAGCGGCACAGATACGCAGTATTTT. Translated: CATSRVTSGTDTQYF.

V is TRBV30 and J is TRBJ1-5; tentatively, D is TRBD1 (5 bases). CDR1 and CDR2 from the germline V gene are GTSNPN and SVGIG (reference sequence). The V gene lost 4 bases and the J gene lost 3 bases, with 16 bases spanning the gap. CDR3 length: 15 residues. The CDR3 is CAWTRNGGSNQPQHF. CDR3 bases: TGTGCCTGGACCCGGAACGGGGGTTCCAATCAGCCCCAGCATTTT.

V and J are TRBV5-4 and TRBJ2-5; 10 nucleotides line up with TRBD2. Germline V CDR1 and CDR2: SGHNT, YYREEE (reference sequence). This CDR3 spans 15 amino acids. With V trimmed by 0 bases and J by 5 bases, 4 bases remained unmatched. The CDR3 loop reads CASSLGPSGGETQYF. DNA of the CDR3: TGTGCCAGCAGCTTGGGTCCTAGCGGGGGTGAGACCCAGTACTTC.

To note about this clone: This CDR3 is also generated by other DNA sequences in the sample. The chain combines TRBV18 with TRBJ2-7; D unclear. Trimming took off 0 bases at V and 1 base at J, with 7 bases between the two ends. CDR1 is KGHSH, CDR2 LQKENI, per germline. CDR3 size: 14 residues. CDR3 DNA sequence: TGTGCCAGCTCACCACCGGCAGGATCCTACGAGCAGTACTTC. This encodes CASSPPAGSYEQYF.

Points on this clone: In the same sample, other DNA sequences code for this CDR3. The gene calls are TRBV30 and TRBJ1-1; perhaps TRBD1 as D (5 bases). V was shortened by 0 bases and J by 1 base, with 6 bases between the two germline ends. The germline V gene encodes CDR1 GTSNPN and CDR2 SVGIG (reference sequence). The CDR3 is 13 amino acids. CDR3 in amino acids: CAWSVQGNTEAFF. CDR3 DNA: TGTGCCTGGAGTGTGCAGGGGAACACTGAAGCTTTCTTT. The variable domain in full, completed from reference TRBV30 and TRBJ1-1, reads SQTIHQWPATLVQPVGSPLSLECTVEGTSNPNLYWYRQAAGRGLQLLFYSVGIGQISSEVPQNLSASRPQDRQFILSSKKLLLSDSGFYLCAWSVQGNTEAFFGQGTRLTVV.

The J gene is TRBJ1-1, the V gene TRBV7-9; D remains unclear. With 5 bases removed from V and 8 bases from J, the gap between germline ends came to 18 bases. This CDR3 comprises 14 residues. Germline V gives CDR1 SEHNR, CDR2 FQNEAQ (reference sequence). CDR3: CASSPTAGYPEAFF. The CDR3 DNA follows: TGTGCCAGCAGCCCGACGGCGGGGTACCCCGAAGCTTTCTTT.

The chain carries TRBV19 and TRBJ2-2, with D unclear. Germline assignment: CDR1 LNHDA and CDR2 SQIVND (reference sequence). V was clipped by 7 bases and J by 0 bases, with 9 bases between them. The CDR3 is 14 residues long. CDR3 sequence: CASNAPTNTGELFF. CDR3 bases: TGTGCCAGTAACGCACCGACGAACACCGGGGAGCTGTTTTTT.

By share, this clone counts as medium-sized (0.01 to 0.1%). The J gene is TRBJ2-7, the V gene TRBV28, with TRBD1 as a possible D gene (5 bases). Germline V gives CDR1 MDHEN, CDR2 SYDVKM. The CDR3 length is 11 residues. Trimming cost V 7 bases and J 4 bases, with 8 bases left between them. The DNA of the CDR3 is TGTGCCAGCACGGCAGGGTACGAGCAGTACTTC. Translation: CASTAGYEQYF.

The chain combines TRBV30 with TRBJ1-5; a weak D match, TRBD1 (5 bases). Germline V CDR1 and CDR2: GTSNPN, SVGIG (reference sequence). The CDR3 totals 13 residues. V was trimmed by 0 bases and J by 7 bases, leaving 10 bases between them. CDR3 in DNA: TGTGCCTGGAGTGTGAGGGGTTTGCAGCCCCAGCATTTT. Translation gives CAWSVRGLQPQHF.

The rearrangement links TRBV2 to TRBJ1-2; D gene ambiguous. Trimming removed 3 bases from V and 9 bases from J, with 23 bases in between. Per the germline V gene, CDR1 is SNHLY and CDR2 is FYNNEI. This CDR3 has 16 residues. The CDR3 coding sequence is TGTGCCAGCAGTGACTATCGAGTAGCCGCGGGGTCTAGCTACACCTTC. This codes for CASSDYRVAAGSSYTF.

The V call is TRBV2, the J call TRBJ1-3; D possibly corresponds to TRBD1 (5 bases). This CDR3 has 17 amino acids. V dropped 5 bases and J dropped 0 bases, with 17 bases sitting between them. Germline V gene lookup returns CDR1 SNHLY and CDR2 FYNNEI. The CDR3 DNA follows: TGTGCCAGCAGTCCGGGGCTTACCGCTACCTCTGGAAACACCATATATTTT. Its translation: CASSPGLTATSGNTIYF. Full variable domain (rest looked up from reference TRBV2 and TRBJ1-3): EPEVTQTPSHQVTQMGQEVILRCVPISNHLYFYWYRQILGQKVEFLVSFYNNEISEKSEIFDDQFSVERPDGSNFTLKIRSTKLEDSAMYFCASSPGLTATSGNTIYFGEGSWLTVV.

The chain recombines TRBV19 with TRBJ1-5; TRBD1 aligns across 7 bases. The CDR3 contains 15 residues. Trimming at V came to 6 bases and at J to 2 bases, leaving 7 bases not matched to a gene. Germline V gene data show CDR1 as LNHDA and CDR2 as SQIVND (reference sequence). The CDR3 DNA sequence: TGTGCCAGTAGCACAGGGGCTGGGGGCAATCAGCCCCAGCATTTT. Its protein is CASSTGAGGNQPQHF.

The V and J genes are TRBV14 and TRBJ2-5; TRBD2 agrees at 9 bases. This CDR3 is built from 17 residues. The V gene's germline CDR1 is SGHDN and CDR2 FVKESK. J gave up 4 bases and V 0 bases, and 9 bases lay outside the gene matches. CDR3 coding DNA: TGTGCCAGCAGCCAAGAAAGTGGTAGCGGGAGATTAGAGACCCAGTACTTC. Residues: CASSQESGSGRLETQYF.

The chain uses TRBV5-1 and TRBJ2-4; D remains unclear. From germline, CDR1 is SGHRS and CDR2 YFSETQ. The ends were cut back, 0 bases at V and 3 bases at J, with 13 bases in the middle. The CDR3 extends over 16 amino acids. Here the CDR3 DNA reads TGCGCCAGCAGCTTGGGGGATGGGCCAGGCAAAAACATTCAGTACTTC. Protein sequence: CASSLGDGPGKNIQYF. The complete variable domain, with remaining parts taken from reference TRBV5-1 and TRBJ2-4, reads KAGVTQTPRYLIKTRGQQVTLSCSPISGHRSVSWYQQTPGQGLQFLFEYFSETQRNKGNFPGRFSGRQFSNSRSEMNVSTLELGDSALYLCASSLGDGPGKNIQYFGAGTRLSVL.